What follows describes a single T cell receptor beta chain. In its sample, this clonotype was seen a few times. Its antigen is currently not known. No much larger clone is present one base from it, and per-base qualities are unavailable. There are 15 amino acids in the CDR3, from cysteine to phenylalanine inclusive. Only the CDR3 DNA is retained, 45 bases long and in frame from the first base. The germline V gene (reference sequence) specifies SEHNR as CDR1 and FQNEAQ as CDR2. Cut back by 3 bases and 1 base, the V and J ends lie 12 bases apart. This specimen comes from a study of T-cell memory formation after mild COVID-19 (dated by TCRdb to the early 2020s). Regarding the research as a whole: Most TCR sequence clusters were specific to one of the two donors. In two donors, T-cell clones that expanded and contracted after mild COVID-19 were tracked by sequencing TCRalpha and TCRbeta repertoires over time. Two young, previously healthy adult volunteers made up the cohort, one male and one female. The full study reports these points: Some responding clones were detected in pre-infection memory, suggesting pre-existing cross-reactive memory T cells joined the SARS-CoV-2 response. Clones contracting from day 15 to 85 had balanced CD4/CD8 phenotypes, while a second wave expanding from day 15 to 37 was biased towards CD4+. Only a couple of mild cases were covered in the study, and larger cohorts including severe cases with pre-infection samples were considered necessary. SARS-CoV-2 specificity was not confirmed for the second-wave clones peaking on day 37. Contracting CD4+ clones were located mainly in the CM and EM memory subsets, whereas CD8+ clones were found to be enriched in EMRA.

Sequencing instrument: Illumina NovaSeq 6000. TCRalpha and TCRbeta cDNA libraries were built by 5'RACE with constant-segment primers, adding sample barcodes and unique molecular identifiers. Trizol reagent was used to extract RNA from every sample. Amplification of the libraries took two PCR steps, and the second step added a second sample barcode plus Illumina TruSeq adapters. Sequencing of the libraries was done on an Illumina NovaSeq, producing 2 x 150 bp paired-end reads. Regarding the original processing steps: With migec v1.2.7, reads were demultiplexed and then collapsed into UMI-guided consensus sequences. Using mixcr v2.1.11, UMI consensuses were aligned to TRA and TRB V and J templates and then assembled into clonotypes. Clonotypes were classified as expanded or contracted when called significant by both edgeR and NoisET, with noise models trained on biological replicates. For edgeR calls, the cutoffs were a false discovery rate-adjusted p below 0.01 and a log2 fold-change threshold of 1. As an exploratory analysis of dynamics, max-normalized trajectories of the 1000 most abundant clonotypes were examined with PCA combined with hierarchical clustering. The CD4 or CD8 phenotype of responding clones was assigned using the separately sequenced CD4+ and CD8+ repertoires. TCRdb took the public reads, trimmed them with fastp at Q25, ran MiXCR for clone calling and kept in-frame beta chains. CDR3 protein sequences are deduplicated, and each keeps its most common genes and DNA. The V and J calls and clone size are TCRdb's, not the authors'. A total of approximately 230,000 distinct CDR3 sequences appear in this sample, about a sixth of them only once. The leading ten clones occupy 3.5% of the sample.

Ficoll-Paque density gradient centrifugation was the method used to isolate PBMCs. The sequence joins TRBV7-9 to TRBJ1-1; TRBD1 could be the D gene, as 5 bases match. Sequenced material: PBMCs or a T cell subset sorted from them (not recorded which). This receptor was obtained from a man between 18 and 35 years old who had mild COVID-19 (a few samples of this study predate the infection). The sample titles of this study are shuffled in the database, so cell type and time point are left out; the donor was told from shared clones. The base sequence is TGTGCCAGCAGCTTTTCAAGGGGCAGGAACACTGAAGCTTTCTTT. Its coded protein is CASSFSRGRNTEAFF.